This is a list of T cell receptor beta chains from one sample in a study of T cells in Graves' hyperthyroidism and ophthalmopathy. One entry per CDR3 protein results from TCRdb running MiXCR on the multiplex PCR reads. Of around 580,000 distinct CDR3 sequences listed, around 46% were seen once; the top ten hold about 8%. Sequenced input: peripheral blood or thyroid tissue (not recorded which). Receptors were obtained from a woman under 30 with Graves' hyperthyroidism. Each CDR3 is given with its conserved first and last residue. The order of the fields is clone size, CDR3 length, V gene, J gene, CDR3 protein. Size is stated for part of the rows, as once, few or many counts, or as a class when the clone is expanded.

>few|12|TRBV30|TRBJ1-1
CAWSRTGVEAFF
>many|14|TRBV20-1|TRBJ2-7
CSVAGTGVSYEQYF
>.|14|TRBV10-2|TRBJ2-7
CASSPSGQGGEQYF
>few|14|TRBV9|TRBJ1-6
CASSTQGANSPLHF
>many|16|TRBV19|TRBJ2-7
CASSIVKGGSSYEQYF
>few|14|TRBV18|TRBJ2-2
CASSPRRNTGELFF
>.|14|TRBV20-1|TRBJ2-1
CSARALKRGNEQFF
>.|14|TRBV19|TRBJ2-7
CACSRGLASYEQYF
>.|14|TRBV5-5|TRBJ1-1
CACNPGQGDTEAFF
>once|14|TRBV7-2|TRBJ2-1
CASSLVAVHNEQFF
>.|17|TRBV12-3/TRBV12-4|TRBJ2-6
CASSLRTINSGANVPTF
>.|15|TRBV5-1|TRBJ1-2
CASSLDPDRGMGYTF
>.|14|TRBV19|TRBJ2-7
CASSIRGAPYEQYF
>many|13|TRBV12-3/TRBV12-4|TRBJ2-5
CASSRRQQETQYF
>.|11|TRBV7-6|TRBJ1-5
CASSSEGTQHF
>many|18|TRBV27|TRBJ1-5
CARTLRPQGWSAQQPQHF
>once|18|TRBV10-3|TRBJ1-5
CAIQSEGVGGILPGPQHF
>.|13|TRBV6-2/TRBV6-3|TRBJ1-2
CASRLDRAAGYTF
>many|14|TRBV25-1|TRBJ1-2
CASSDRDKGYGYTF
>.|13|TRBV29-1|TRBJ2-5
CSSLNRGRETQYF
>many|15|TRBV7-8|TRBJ2-7
CASSPETSGRYEQYF
>.|15|TRBV20-1|TRBJ2-7
CSASSGRAYGYEQYF
>.|14|TRBV5-1|TRBJ1-1
CASSLDGGATEAFF
>many|12|TRBV20-1|TRBJ1-1
CSAPDRGTEAFF
>.|14|TRBV7-9|TRBJ1-5
CASSLSAENQPQHF
>many|12|TRBV12-3/TRBV12-4|TRBJ2-5
CAWEGRGETQYF
>many|14|TRBV15|TRBJ2-7
CATSYGTGGWEQYF
>.|15|TRBV10-3|TRBJ1-4
CAISASGTGNEKLFF
>many|16|TRBV20-1|TRBJ1-5
CSARPGTGAHNQPQHF
>few|14|TRBV2|TRBJ2-3
CASSESDLRVAQYF
>many|15|TRBV19|TRBJ2-7
CASSTQLAGGYEQYF
>many|13|TRBV25-1|TRBJ2-7
CASRADTSYEQYF
>few|15|TRBV19|TRBJ1-3
CASSRTSGRWNTIYF
>.|15|TRBV7-8|TRBJ2-7
CASSPGELAGREQYF
>.|14|TRBV30|TRBJ1-5
CAWSVASSNQPQHF
>.|11|TRBV10-3|TRBJ1-2
CAIRADDTHTF
>many|14|TRBV6-6|TRBJ1-5
CASSYSTMWQPQHF
>.|13|TRBV2|TRBJ1-5
CASTRTENQPQHF
>many|16|TRBV5-1|TRBJ2-2
CASSLTTIVGTGELFF
>.|17|TRBV6-6|TRBJ2-2
CASSYLSGTSVPGELLF
>many|18|TRBV7-9|TRBJ1-5
CASSYGTGVFYRNQPQHF
>many|16|TRBV15|TRBJ2-7
CATSRVGAGDSYEQYF
>many|13|TRBV28|TRBJ2-7
CASTERQGDEQYF
>.|15|TRBV15|TRBJ1-5
CATSSGQGEGQPQHF
>.|15|TRBV4-3|TRBJ1-1
CASSQSSGTGGEAFF
>many|18|TRBV6-5|TRBJ2-6
CASSEGLAGDSGANVLTF
>.|15|TRBV6-2/TRBV6-3|TRBJ1-5
CASKRGKVDNQPQHF
>.|15|TRBV24-1|TRBJ1-2
CATSDPGQGQGGYTF
>many|14|TRBV6-6|TRBJ2-2
CASSYSRGNGELFF
>.|13|TRBV2|TRBJ2-7
CAGSPTGPYEQYF
>once|15|TRBV2|TRBJ1-4
CASSPLGQGNEKLFF
>.|14|TRBV19|TRBJ2-7
CASSRTGETYEQYF